These 24 T cell receptor beta chains originate from one sample sequenced in a study of OX40 agonist ivuxolimab in advanced cancers. This table comes from immunoSEQ multiplex PCR, and its TCRdb copy is limited to in-frame clones, with some not included. Found here are around 110,000 clones, 85% to 95% of them singletons; the top ten hold over 0.15%. Specimen: CD4+ or CD8+ T cells sorted from blood, collected in a trial of the OX40 agonist ivuxolimab. All receptors derive from an adult with an advanced solid tumor such as melanoma, head and neck, liver or kidney cancer.

V is TRBV4-2 and J is TRBJ1-3; no firm D call. The CDR3 runs to 16 residues. Trimming stripped 0 bases from V and 0 bases from J, with 9 bases between. CDR1 is LGHNA, CDR2 YNFKEQ, per germline. The DNA of the CDR3 is TGTGCCAGCAGCCAAGATCAGGACCTCTCTGGAAACACCATATATTTT. Its translation is CASSQDQDLSGNTIYF.

V gene TRBV19 combines with J gene TRBJ1-6; D not resolved. The V gene's germline CDR1 is LNHDA and CDR2 SQIVND (reference sequence). The ends were cut back, 6 bases at V and 10 bases at J, with 19 bases in the middle. This CDR3 is 15 amino acids long. CDR3 amino acids: CASRDAGEARSPLHF. The CDR3 nucleotides are TGTGCCAGTAGGGATGCGGGAGAGGCCCGATCACCCCTCCACTTT.

The CDR3 coding sequence is TGTGCCACCAGCAGAGATCGGACCGAGCAGTACTTC. Its translation is CATSRDRTEQYF. The rearrangement links TRBV15 to TRBJ2-7; D not certain. The CDR3 has 12 amino acids. The germline V gene has CDR1 LNHNV and CDR2 YYDKDF (reference sequence). The V end lost 0 bases, the J end lost 6 bases, and 6 bases lay between the germline ends.

The chain carries TRBV15 and TRBJ1-3; the D is unclear. The CDR3 totals 15 residues. The germline CDR1 and CDR2 sequences are LNHNV and YYDKDF (reference sequence). V was shortened by 5 bases and J by 0 bases, with 11 bases between the two germline ends. The CDR3 DNA sequence: TGTGCCACCAGCGGGCGGCAGAGCTCTGGAAACACCATATATTTT. It codes for CATSGRQSSGNTIYF.

This clone showed up just once. This rearrangement joins TRBV6-6 to TRBJ1-4, with TRBD1 as a possible D gene (5 bases). Trimming removed 6 bases from V and 5 bases from J, with 13 bases in between. CDR3 size: 14 residues. Germline CDR1 is MNHNY and CDR2 is SVGAGI (reference sequence). The CDR3: CASRLGRMNEKLFF. CDR3 bases: TGTGCCAGCAGATTGGGACGGATGAATGAAAAACTGTTTTTT.

Only a few counts were recorded for this clone. This chain links TRBV7-2 with TRBJ1-1; no clear D gene. Germline V gene lookup returns CDR1 SGHTA and CDR2 FQGNSA. Trimming left V 1 base short and J 1 base short, with 4 bases between. The CDR3 has 13 residues. CDR3 in DNA: TGTGCCAGCAGCTTAGGGCAGAACACTGAAGCTTTCTTT. It yields the protein CASSLGQNTEAFF.

The chain combines TRBV6-5 with TRBJ1-1, with TRBD1 matching over 9 bases. Trimming took 5 bases from V and 11 from J; bases not matched to a gene: 6. The CDR3 is 12 amino acids. Germline CDR1 and CDR2: MNHEY and SVGAGI. CDR3 sequence (DNA): TGTGCCAGCAGTCGAACAGGGGGCGACGCTTTCTTT. Its translation: CASSRTGGDAFF.

The V and J genes are TRBV10-3 and TRBJ1-4; a possible D gene is TRBD1 (6 bases). This CDR3 region has 13 residues. The V and J ends lost 2 bases and 8 bases respectively, with 9 bases between them. Germline CDR1 is ENHRY and CDR2 is SYGVKD. CDR3 amino acids: CAISERDNEKLFF. The CDR3 region has the DNA TGTGCCATCAGTGAGAGGGACAACGAAAAACTGTTTTTT.

This clone was counted once. The chain couples TRBV19 to TRBJ2-1; TRBD2 aligns across 9 bases. This CDR3 is 16 amino acids long. V shed 10 bases and J 5 bases; nucleotides not matched to a gene: 15. Germline CDR1 and CDR2: LNHDA and SQIVND (reference sequence). This chain's CDR3 is CATLGALAGLDNEQFF. The DNA for the CDR3 is TGTGCCACCCTAGGGGCACTAGCGGGCCTCGACAATGAGCAGTTCTTC.

This chain joins TRBV5-5 and TRBJ1-2; TRBD1 matches 7 bases. V lost 4 bases to trimming and J lost 0 bases; unmatched junction nucleotides: 6. The length of the CDR3 is 15 residues. Germline CDR1 and CDR2: SGHKS and YYEKEE (reference sequence). CDR3 sequence reads: CASSNTGAANYGYTF. CDR3 DNA sequence: TGTGCCAGCAGCAACACAGGGGCAGCTAACTATGGCTACACCTTC.

The rearrangement links TRBV5-3 to TRBJ2-7; TRBD2 agrees at 9 bases. TRBV5-3 is an ORF for which the function is uncertain. Trimming removed 4 bases from V and 5 bases from J; junction bases left unmatched: 10. The CDR3 spans 15 residues. Here the CDR3 reads CARSTQREETDEQYF. For the CDR3, the DNA is TGTGCCAGAAGCACACAGCGGGAGGAGACCGACGAGCAGTACTTC.

The chain has TRBV18 and TRBJ1-2; TRBD1 matches at 7 bases. There are 15 residues in the CDR3. V lost 6 bases and J lost 8; bases outside the gene matches: 15. Per the germline V gene, CDR1 is KGHSH and CDR2 is LQKENI. The CDR3 reads CASSPSTGVVEGYTF. In DNA, the CDR3 is TGTGCCAGCTCCCCTTCTACAGGGGTGGTTGAGGGCTACACCTTC.

The rearrangement uses TRBV5-6 and TRBJ2-3; 7 positions agree with TRBD1. CDR1 and CDR2 (germline): SGHDT, YYEEEE. The CDR3 loop spans 16 amino acids. V was pared by 4 bases and J by 0 bases, with 8 bases of the junction left unmatched. The CDR3: CASSRQGDASTDTQYF. The CDR3 DNA reads TGTGCCAGCAGCCGTCAGGGGGATGCTAGCACAGATACGCAGTATTTT.

This clone came up once. The V gene is TRBV2, the J gene TRBJ2-2; D gene unclear. This CDR3 contains 13 residues. Germline V lookup: CDR1 SNHLY, CDR2 FYNNEI. Between the trimmed V and J ends, which lost 5 bases and 4 bases, there was a span of 8 bases. The CDR3 DNA reads as TGTGCCAGCAGTCCTACCCCCACCGGGGAGCTGTTTTTT. Protein: CASSPTPTGELFF.

This chain joins TRBV5-1 and TRBJ2-1, with TRBD2 matching over 9 bases. The CDR3 is 15 residues long. CDR1 and CDR2 from the germline V gene are SGHRS and YFSETQ. With 4 bases clipped from V and 9 bases from J, the junction kept 11 bases outside the gene matches. Here the CDR3 reads CASSPVAGANTEQFF. The CDR3 DNA follows: TGCGCCAGCAGCCCAGTAGCGGGAGCCAATACTGAGCAGTTCTTC.

This chain uses TRBV29-1 with TRBJ1-1; no clear D. Per the germline V gene, CDR1 is SQVTM and CDR2 is ANQGSEA. V lost 7 bases to trimming and J lost 1 base, with 10 bases between them. CDR3 length: 12 amino acids. CDR3 DNA sequence: TGCAGCGGTTTTCGACAGAACACTGAAGCTTTCTTT. Amino acids: CSGFRQNTEAFF.

The chain couples TRBV7-8 to TRBJ2-7, with TRBD1 matching over 8 bases. Germline CDR1 SGHVS, CDR2 FQNEAQ. J lost 6 bases, V lost 5 bases, and 6 bases had no gene match. The CDR3 loop spans 13 amino acids. The CDR3, as DNA: TGTGCCAGCAGCCCTCTCGACAGGGGCGAGCAGTACTTC. The encoded protein is CASSPLDRGEQYF.

V gene TRBV25-1 combines with J gene TRBJ2-2; TRBD2 is a possible D gene (7 bases). The CDR3 spans 16 residues. V lost 7 bases and J lost 1, with 16 bases in between. Germline lookup yields CDR1 MGHDK and CDR2 SYGVNS. The CDR3 loop is CASTLGGGLNTGELFF. CDR3 nucleotide sequence: TGTGCCAGCACCCTAGGGGGGGGCCTGAACACCGGGGAGCTGTTTTTT.

V and J are TRBV25-1 and TRBJ2-7; 12 positions agree with TRBD1. Germline V gene sequence: CDR1 MGHDK, CDR2 SYGVNS. This CDR3 is built from 17 residues. Trimming cost V 5 bases and J 2 bases; bases outside gene matches: 10. The CDR3 sequence: CASSNPGTGGIPYEQYF. CDR3 nucleotide sequence: TGTGCCAGCAGTAATCCCGGGACAGGGGGCATACCCTACGAGCAGTACTTC.

V usage is TRBV30 and J usage is TRBJ1-1; no reliable D call. This CDR3 has 11 amino acids. V lost 0 bases, J lost 8 bases, and 7 bases lay in between. Germline CDR1 GTSNPN, CDR2 SVGIG (reference sequence). The CDR3 DNA is TGTGCCTGGAGTGTAAAGGGAGAAGCTTTCTTT. Its protein is CAWSVKGEAFF. Together with reference TRBV30 and TRBJ1-1, the CDR3 gives the full variable domain: SQTIHQWPATLVQPVGSPLSLECTVEGTSNPNLYWYRQAAGRGLQLLFYSVGIGQISSEVPQNLSASRPQDRQFILSSKKLLLSDSGFYLCAWSVKGEAFFGQGTRLTVV.

Written as DNA, the CDR3 is TGTGCCAGCTCACCGATTCCAGGACAGGGCTCTGGAAACACCATATATTTT. Protein product: CASSPIPGQGSGNTIYF. The V and J genes are TRBV18 and TRBJ1-3; TRBD1 matches 8 bases. The V segment lost 3 bases and the J segment 0 bases; nucleotides outside the gene matches: 7. CDR1 KGHSH and CDR2 LQKENI come from the germline V gene. The CDR3 runs 17 residues.

The rearrangement links TRBV6-6 to TRBJ1-1, with TRBD1 as a possible D gene (5 bases). The germline V and J ends were trimmed by 6 bases and 1 base, with 15 bases remaining between them. In germline, CDR1 is MNHNY, CDR2 SVGAGI (reference sequence). The CDR3 spans 15 residues. CDR3 sequence: CASRNLRDGNTEAFF. CDR3 bases: TGTGCCAGCAGAAACCTCCGGGACGGGAACACTGAAGCTTTCTTT.

This clone occurred once. The CDR3 bases are TGTGCCAGCATCCTGCAGGGAGGGAACACCGGGGAGCTGTTTTTT. This encodes CASILQGGNTGELFF. The chain recombines TRBV28 with TRBJ2-2; D possibly corresponds to TRBD2 (6 bases). This CDR3 is built from 15 residues. V gave up 7 bases and J gave up 1 base, with 13 bases separating them. Germline values: CDR1 MDHEN, CDR2 SYDVKM.

The chain joins TRBV5-1 to TRBJ2-3; TRBD1 aligns across 9 bases. In germline, CDR1 is SGHRS, CDR2 YFSETQ. The CDR3 is 15 amino acids. V lost 0 bases and J lost 4; bases outside the gene matches: 3. The CDR3 is CASSLGDRVADTQYF. CDR3 in DNA: TGCGCCAGCAGCTTGGGGGACAGGGTCGCAGATACGCAGTATTTT.